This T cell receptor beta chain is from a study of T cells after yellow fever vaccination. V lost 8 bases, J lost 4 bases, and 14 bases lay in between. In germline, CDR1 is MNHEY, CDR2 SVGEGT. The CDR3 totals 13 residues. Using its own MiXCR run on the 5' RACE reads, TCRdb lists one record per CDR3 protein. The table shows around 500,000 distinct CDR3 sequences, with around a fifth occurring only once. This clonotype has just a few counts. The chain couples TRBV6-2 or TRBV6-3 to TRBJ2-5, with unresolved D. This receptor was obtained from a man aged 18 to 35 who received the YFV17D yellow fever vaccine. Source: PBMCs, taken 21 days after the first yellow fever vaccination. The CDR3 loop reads CASSAQPPETQYF. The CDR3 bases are TGTGCCAGCTCCGCGCAGCCTCCAGAGACCCAGTACTTC.